The sequence of this T cell receptor beta chain was determined in a study of T cells in Graves' hyperthyroidism and ophthalmopathy. Study-wide results and limits: Researchers found most expanded thyroid clonotypes above 0.001 in blood as well.

The cohort's ophthalmopathy patients, a group with duration under 3 months, had a Clinical Activity Score of at least 3 and a NOSPECS grade of at least 4. Diagnoses were made from clinical symptoms, serum measures (thyroxine and TRAb), thyroid ultrasound and orbital computed tomography. This clonotype was found many times. Antigen unknown. Amplified regions were TCR beta CDR3 sequences from RNA transcripts. Researchers ran a first-round RT-PCR on the TCR CDR3 using the HTBI primer set. TCRdb processed the multiplex PCR reads anew with MiXCR; each CDR3 protein has one entry. The sample has some 580,000 distinct CDR3 sequences, approximately 16% seen once. CDR3 size: 15 residues. Losses at the gene ends were 7 bases for V and 4 bases for J; bases not matched to a gene: 11.

Sequencing was performed on blood. This receptor was identified in a woman between 35 and 50 years old with Graves' ophthalmopathy. The chain employs TRBV12-3 or TRBV12-4 and TRBJ2-5; 8 bases align to TRBD2. CDR3 nucleotides: TGTGCCAGCAATTACCAAGCGGGAGAGGGAGAGACCCAGTACTTC. Its translation is CASNYQAGEGETQYF.